Presented here are 9 T cell receptor beta chains from one specimen sequenced in a study of cytomegalovirus exposure and HLA in healthy donors. The PCR had 60 Vbeta and 13 Jbeta primers. Clones were sequenced by immunoSEQ multiplex PCR, and TCRdb holds only the in-frame ones, with some missing. The data hold around 180,000 clones, with about 80% observed a single time. Input material: PBMCs. These receptors were obtained from a man in his 60s in good health and CMV-seronegative.

This clone showed up just once. The chain combines TRBV14 with TRBJ2-7; 9 nucleotides agree with TRBD2. CDR1 is SGHDN and CDR2 is FVKESK in the germline V gene. V lost 3 bases to trimming and J lost 3 bases; unmatched junction nucleotides: 9. This CDR3 contains 16 residues. The CDR3 loop is CASSHDRREGNYEQYF. In nucleotides, the CDR3 is TGTGCCAGCAGCCACGATCGGCGGGAGGGTAACTACGAGCAGTACTTC.

The chain has TRBV6-1 and TRBJ2-1; 7 positions agree with TRBD1. CDR1 is MNHNS and CDR2 is SASEGT in the germline V gene. V lost 1 base to trimming and J lost 4 bases; unmatched junction nucleotides: 13. This CDR3 comprises 18 residues. The DNA of the CDR3 is TGTGCCAGCAGTGAAGGGGGCCTCAGGGACAGACTTTACAATGAGCAGTTCTTC. Translating it yields CASSEGGLRDRLYNEQFF.

On this clone itself: In the same sample, other DNA sequences code for this CDR3. The rearrangement uses TRBV28 and TRBJ2-2, with 12 bases identical to TRBD2. V shed 0 bases and J 6 bases; nucleotides not matched to a gene: 5. CDR1 MDHEN and CDR2 SYDVKM come from the germline V gene. The CDR3 loop spans 17 amino acids. This chain's CDR3 is CASSLWRLAGGPGELFF. The CDR3, as DNA: TGTGCCAGCAGTTTATGGCGTCTAGCGGGAGGGCCCGGGGAGCTGTTTTTT.

V is TRBV6-5 and J is TRBJ2-1; TRBD1 aligns across 7 bases. V shed 6 bases, J shed 5 bases, and the junction held 7 bases outside the gene matches. Germline loops: CDR1 MNHEY, CDR2 SVGAGI. There are 14 residues in the CDR3. CDR3 sequence: CASRYRDSDNEQFF. The CDR3 region has the DNA TGTGCCAGCAGGTACCGGGACAGCGACAATGAGCAGTTCTTC.

A single count supports this clone. The V and J genes are TRBV5-6 and TRBJ2-2, with D possibly matching TRBD1 (6 bases). Trimming removed 7 bases from V and 7 bases from J, with 20 bases in between. The CDR3 consists of 15 residues. Germline V gene sequence: CDR1 SGHDT, CDR2 YYEEEE. CDR3: CASGWPGQLHGELFF. The DNA of the CDR3 is TGTGCCAGCGGCTGGCCGGGACAACTGCACGGGGAGCTGTTTTTT.

The CDR3 nucleotides are TGTGCCAGCTCACCTTTAGCGGGGAGCTCCTACAATGAGCAGTTCTTC. This codes for CASSPLAGSSYNEQFF. The chain is built from TRBV18 and TRBJ2-1; TRBD2 agrees at 8 bases. The germline CDR1 and CDR2 sequences are KGHSH and LQKENI. There are 16 residues in the CDR3. Germline trimming cut 3 bases from V and 0 bases from J; bases unmatched to any gene: 4.

The chain combines TRBV5-1 with TRBJ1-1; 7 nucleotides match TRBD1. Germline CDR1 and CDR2: SGHRS and YFSETQ. The J segment lost 5 bases and the V segment lost 2 bases, leaving 3 bases of the junction unmatched. The CDR3 is made up of 13 amino acids. In DNA, the CDR3 is TGCGCCAGCAGCTTTTTACAGGGGACTGAAGCTTTCTTT. Translation gives CASSFLQGTEAFF.

The rearrangement joins TRBV2 to TRBJ1-2; a possible D gene is TRBD1 (5 bases). Trimming cost V 3 bases and J 4 bases, with 15 bases left between them. CDR3 length: 15 residues. The germline V gene encodes CDR1 SNHLY and CDR2 FYNNEI. In DNA, the CDR3 is TGTGCCAGCAGTGATCAGGGACGGGGGGGCTATGGCTACACCTTC. As protein: CASSDQGRGGYGYTF.

The chain recombines TRBV5-1 with TRBJ2-3, with 10 bases fitting TRBD1. CDR3 length: 15 amino acids. The germline V gene has CDR1 SGHRS and CDR2 YFSETQ. Trimming at V came to 3 bases and at J to 6 bases, leaving 7 bases not matched to a gene. The chain's CDR3 is CASSSGGTGVDTQYF. CDR3 DNA: TGCGCCAGCAGCTCCGGGGGGACAGGGGTGGATACGCAGTATTTT.